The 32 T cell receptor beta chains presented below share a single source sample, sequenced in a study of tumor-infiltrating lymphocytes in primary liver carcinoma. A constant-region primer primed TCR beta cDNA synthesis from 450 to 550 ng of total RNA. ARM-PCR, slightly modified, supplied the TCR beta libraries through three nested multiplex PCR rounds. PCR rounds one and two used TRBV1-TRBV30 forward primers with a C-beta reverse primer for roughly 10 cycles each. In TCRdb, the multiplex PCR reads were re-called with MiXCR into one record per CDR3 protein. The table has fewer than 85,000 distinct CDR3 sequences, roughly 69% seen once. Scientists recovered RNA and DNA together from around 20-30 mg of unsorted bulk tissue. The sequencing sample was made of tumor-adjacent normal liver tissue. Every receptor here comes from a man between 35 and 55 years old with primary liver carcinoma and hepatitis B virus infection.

CDR3 protein: CASSVQAGSNVLTF. CDR3 sequence (DNA): TGTGCCAGCAGCGTACAAGCAGGGTCCAACGTCCTGACTTTC. The rearrangement links TRBV9 to TRBJ2-6; possibly TRBD1 for D (5 bases). Per the germline V gene, CDR1 is SGDLS and CDR2 is YYNGEE. The CDR3 totals 14 residues. Trimming removed 1 base from V and 8 bases from J, with 10 bases in between.

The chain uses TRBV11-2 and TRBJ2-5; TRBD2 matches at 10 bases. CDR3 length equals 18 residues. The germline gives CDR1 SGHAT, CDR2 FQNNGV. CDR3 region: CACSLDTWSSGRGETQYF. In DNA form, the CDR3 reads TGTGCTTGCAGCTTAGATACGTGGTCTAGCGGGAGAGGAGAGACCCAGTACTTC.

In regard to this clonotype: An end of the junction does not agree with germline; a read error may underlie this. Written as DNA, the CDR3 is TGTGCCAGCAGCTTGGGACTGAACACTGCAGCTTTCTTT. This gives the protein CASSLGLNTAAFF. The chain links TRBV5-4 to TRBJ1-1; no firm D call. The CDR3 is made up of 13 amino acids. The germline gives CDR1 SGHNT, CDR2 YYREEE (reference sequence).

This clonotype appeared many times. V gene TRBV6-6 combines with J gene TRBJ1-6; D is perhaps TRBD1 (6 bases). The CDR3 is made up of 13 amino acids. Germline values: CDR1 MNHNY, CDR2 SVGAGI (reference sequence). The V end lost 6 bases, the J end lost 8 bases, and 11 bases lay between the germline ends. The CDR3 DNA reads TGTGCCAGCAGCCTACAGGGTGATTCACCCCTCCACTTT. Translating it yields CASSLQGDSPLHF.

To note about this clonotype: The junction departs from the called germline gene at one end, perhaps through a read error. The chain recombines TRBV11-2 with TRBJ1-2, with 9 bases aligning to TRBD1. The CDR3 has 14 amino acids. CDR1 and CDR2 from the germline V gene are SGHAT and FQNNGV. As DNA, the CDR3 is TGTGACAGCAGCTTGGGGACAGGGCGATTTGGCCACACCTTC. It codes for CDSSLGTGRFGHTF.

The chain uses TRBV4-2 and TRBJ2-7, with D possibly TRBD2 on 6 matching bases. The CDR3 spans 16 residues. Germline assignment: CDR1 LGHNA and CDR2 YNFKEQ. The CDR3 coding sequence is TGTGACAACAGCCAAGCGGCTGGCGGGGTTTCCTACGAGCAGTACTTC. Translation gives CDNSQAAGGVSYEQYF.

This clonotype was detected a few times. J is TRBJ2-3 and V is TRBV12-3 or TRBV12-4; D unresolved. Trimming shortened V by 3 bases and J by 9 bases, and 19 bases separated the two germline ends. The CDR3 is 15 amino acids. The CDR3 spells CASSLRGRVRETQYF. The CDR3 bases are TGTGCCAGCAGTTTGAGAGGAAGGGTACGAGAGACGCAGTATTTT.

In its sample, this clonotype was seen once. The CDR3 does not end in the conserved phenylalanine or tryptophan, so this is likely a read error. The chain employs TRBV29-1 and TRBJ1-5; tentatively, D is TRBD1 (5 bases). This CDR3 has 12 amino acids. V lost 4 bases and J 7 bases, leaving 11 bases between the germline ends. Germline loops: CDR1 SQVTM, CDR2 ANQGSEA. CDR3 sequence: CSVAQGGQPQHL. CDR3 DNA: TGCAGCGTTGCTCAGGGAGGGCAGCCCCAGCATCTT.

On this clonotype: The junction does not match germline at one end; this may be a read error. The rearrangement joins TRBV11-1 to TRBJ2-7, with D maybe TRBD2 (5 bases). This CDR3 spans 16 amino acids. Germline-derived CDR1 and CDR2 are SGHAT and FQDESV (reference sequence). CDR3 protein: CASSLTAGKSTGELYF. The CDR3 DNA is TGTGCCAGTAGCTTAACAGCCGGGAAATCAACGGGCGAGCTGTACTTC.

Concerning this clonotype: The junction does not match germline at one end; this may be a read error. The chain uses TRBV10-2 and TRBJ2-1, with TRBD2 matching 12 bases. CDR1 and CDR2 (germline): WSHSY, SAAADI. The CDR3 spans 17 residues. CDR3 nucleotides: TGCGCCAGCAGCGATCTAGCGGGAGGGAGGTTCTACAATGAACAGCTCTTC. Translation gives CASSDLAGGRFYNEQLF.

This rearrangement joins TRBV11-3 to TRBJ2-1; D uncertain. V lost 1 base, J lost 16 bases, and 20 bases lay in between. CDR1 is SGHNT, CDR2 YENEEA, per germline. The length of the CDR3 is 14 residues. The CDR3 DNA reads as TGTGCCAGCAGCTTAGGCGTCTCGAACAATGAGTATTTCTTC. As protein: CASSLGVSNNEYFF.

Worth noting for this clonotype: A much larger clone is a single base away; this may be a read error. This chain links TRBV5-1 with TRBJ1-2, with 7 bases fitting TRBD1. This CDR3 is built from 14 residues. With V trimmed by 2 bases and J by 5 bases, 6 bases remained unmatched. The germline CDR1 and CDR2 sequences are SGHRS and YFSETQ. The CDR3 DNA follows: TGCGCCAGCAGCTTTAGTGGGACAGAATATGGCTACACCTTC. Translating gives CASSFSGTEYGYTF.

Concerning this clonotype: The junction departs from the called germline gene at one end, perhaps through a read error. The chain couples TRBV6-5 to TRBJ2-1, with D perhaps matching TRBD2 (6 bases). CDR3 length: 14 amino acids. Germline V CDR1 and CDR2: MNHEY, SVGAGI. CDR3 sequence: CANSYQTSSNEQFF. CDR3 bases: TGTGCCAACAGTTACCAGACTAGTTCTAATGAGCAGTTCTTC.

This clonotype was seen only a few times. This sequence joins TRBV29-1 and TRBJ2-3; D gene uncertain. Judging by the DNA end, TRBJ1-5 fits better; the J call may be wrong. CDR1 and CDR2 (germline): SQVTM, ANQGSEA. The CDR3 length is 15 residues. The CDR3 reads CSVRTSGSWKDTQHF. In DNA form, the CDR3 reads TGCAGCGTACGGACTAGCGGGAGTTGGAAAGATACACAGCATTTT.

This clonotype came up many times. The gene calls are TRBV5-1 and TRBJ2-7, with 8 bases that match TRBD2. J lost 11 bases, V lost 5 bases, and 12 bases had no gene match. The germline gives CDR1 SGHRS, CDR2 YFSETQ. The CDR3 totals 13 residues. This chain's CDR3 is CASSIQREGQEYF. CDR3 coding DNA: TGCGCCAGCAGTATCCAACGGGAGGGCCAGGAGTACTTC.

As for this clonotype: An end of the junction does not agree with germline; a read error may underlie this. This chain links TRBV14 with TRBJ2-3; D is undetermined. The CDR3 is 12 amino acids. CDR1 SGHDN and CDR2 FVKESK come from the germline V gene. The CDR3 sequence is CSSSPRSDTRYF. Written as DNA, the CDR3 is TGTTCCAGCAGCCCAAGGTCAGATACGCGGTATTTT.

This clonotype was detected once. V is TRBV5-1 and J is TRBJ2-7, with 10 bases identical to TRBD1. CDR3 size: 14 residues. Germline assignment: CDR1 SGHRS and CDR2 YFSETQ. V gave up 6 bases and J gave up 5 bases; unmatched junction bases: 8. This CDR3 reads CASNQGQGHDEQYF. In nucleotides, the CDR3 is TGCGCCAGCAACCAGGGACAGGGGCATGACGAGCAGTACTTC.

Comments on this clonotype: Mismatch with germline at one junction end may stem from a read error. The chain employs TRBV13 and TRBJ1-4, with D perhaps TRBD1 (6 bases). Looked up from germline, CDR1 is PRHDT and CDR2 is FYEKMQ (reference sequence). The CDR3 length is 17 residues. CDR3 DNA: TGTGCCAGCAGTTTCCGACAGGCCGCGGCCACTAATGAAAAACCGTTTTTT. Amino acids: CASSFRQAAATNEKPFF.

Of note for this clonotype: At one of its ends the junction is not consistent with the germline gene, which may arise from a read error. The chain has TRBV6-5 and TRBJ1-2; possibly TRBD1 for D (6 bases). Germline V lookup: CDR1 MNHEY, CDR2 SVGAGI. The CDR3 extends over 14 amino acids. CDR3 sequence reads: CASGYLGQTYGYTF. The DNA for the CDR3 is TGTGCCAGCGGTTACTTAGGACAGACCTATGGCTACACCTTC.

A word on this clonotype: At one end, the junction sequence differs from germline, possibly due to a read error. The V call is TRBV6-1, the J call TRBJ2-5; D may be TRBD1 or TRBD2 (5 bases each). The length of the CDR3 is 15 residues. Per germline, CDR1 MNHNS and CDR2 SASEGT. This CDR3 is CTSSEFGTYQETQYF. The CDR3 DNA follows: TGTACCAGCAGTGAGTTCGGGACGTATCAAGAGACTCAGTACTTC.

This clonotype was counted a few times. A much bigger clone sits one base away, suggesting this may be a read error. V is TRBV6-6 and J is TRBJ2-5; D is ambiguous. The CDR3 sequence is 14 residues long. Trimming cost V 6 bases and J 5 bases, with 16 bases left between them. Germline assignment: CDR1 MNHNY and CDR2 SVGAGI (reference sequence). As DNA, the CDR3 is TGTGCCAGCAGAGAGTTTCAGGTACATGAGACCCAGTACTTC. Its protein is CASREFQVHETQYF.

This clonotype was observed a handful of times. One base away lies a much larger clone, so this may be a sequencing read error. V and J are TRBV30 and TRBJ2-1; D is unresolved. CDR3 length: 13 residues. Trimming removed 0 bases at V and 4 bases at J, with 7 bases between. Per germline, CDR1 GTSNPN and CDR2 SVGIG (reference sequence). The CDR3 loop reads CAWSVGSYNEQFF. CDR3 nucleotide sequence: TGTGCCTGGAGTGTAGGCAGTTACAATGAGCAGTTCTTC.

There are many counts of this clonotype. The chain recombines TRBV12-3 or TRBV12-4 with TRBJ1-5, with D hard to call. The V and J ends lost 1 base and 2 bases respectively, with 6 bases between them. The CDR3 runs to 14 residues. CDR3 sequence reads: CASSLDEGNQPQHF. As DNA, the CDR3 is TGTGCCAGCAGTTTAGATGAGGGCAATCAGCCCCAGCATTTT.

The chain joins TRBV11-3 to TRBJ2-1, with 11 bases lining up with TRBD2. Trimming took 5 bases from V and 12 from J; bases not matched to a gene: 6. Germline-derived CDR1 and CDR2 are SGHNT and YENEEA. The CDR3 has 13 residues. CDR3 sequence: CASSVLAGAGQFF. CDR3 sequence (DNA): TGTGCCAGCAGCGTACTAGCGGGAGCCGGGCAGTTCTTC.

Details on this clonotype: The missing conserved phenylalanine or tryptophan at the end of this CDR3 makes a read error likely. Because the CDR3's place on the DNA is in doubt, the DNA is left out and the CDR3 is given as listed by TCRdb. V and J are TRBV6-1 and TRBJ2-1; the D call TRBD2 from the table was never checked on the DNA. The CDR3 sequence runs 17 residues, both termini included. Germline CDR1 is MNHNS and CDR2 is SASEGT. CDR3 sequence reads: CASRGRGSRAWDNEQFL.

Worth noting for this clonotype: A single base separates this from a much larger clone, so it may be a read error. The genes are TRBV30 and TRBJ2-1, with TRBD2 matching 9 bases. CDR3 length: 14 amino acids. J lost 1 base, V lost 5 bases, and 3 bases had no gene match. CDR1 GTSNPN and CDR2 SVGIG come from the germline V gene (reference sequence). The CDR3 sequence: CAWGAGGSYNEQFF. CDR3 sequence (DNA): TGTGCCTGGGGGGCGGGAGGGTCCTACAATGAGCAGTTCTTC.

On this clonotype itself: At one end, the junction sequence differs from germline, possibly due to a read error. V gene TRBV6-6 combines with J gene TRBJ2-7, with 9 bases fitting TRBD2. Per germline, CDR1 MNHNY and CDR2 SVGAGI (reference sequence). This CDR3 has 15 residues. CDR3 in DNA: TGTGCTAGCAGTTGCGCAGCGGGAGGCTCCTACGAGCAGTACTTC. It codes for CASSCAAGGSYEQYF.

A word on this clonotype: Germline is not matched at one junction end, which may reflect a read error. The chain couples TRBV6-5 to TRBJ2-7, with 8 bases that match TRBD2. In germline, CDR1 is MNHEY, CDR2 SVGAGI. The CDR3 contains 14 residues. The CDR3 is CASGYISGNSEQYF. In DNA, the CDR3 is TGTGCCAGCGGTTACATTAGCGGGAATAGCGAGCAGTACTTC.

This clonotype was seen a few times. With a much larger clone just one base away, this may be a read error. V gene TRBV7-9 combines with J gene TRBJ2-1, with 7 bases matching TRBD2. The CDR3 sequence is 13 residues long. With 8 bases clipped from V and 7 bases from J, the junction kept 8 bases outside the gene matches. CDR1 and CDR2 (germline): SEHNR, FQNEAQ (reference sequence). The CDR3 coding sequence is TGTGCCAGCTTCAAGGGAGGGACGAATGAGCAGTTCTTC. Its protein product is CASFKGGTNEQFF.

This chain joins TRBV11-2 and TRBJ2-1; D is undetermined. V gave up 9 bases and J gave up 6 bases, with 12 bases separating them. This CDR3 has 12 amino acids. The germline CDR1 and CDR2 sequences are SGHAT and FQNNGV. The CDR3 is CASSTSRNEQFF. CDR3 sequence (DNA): TGTGCCAGTAGCACCTCCCGCAATGAGCAGTTCTTC.

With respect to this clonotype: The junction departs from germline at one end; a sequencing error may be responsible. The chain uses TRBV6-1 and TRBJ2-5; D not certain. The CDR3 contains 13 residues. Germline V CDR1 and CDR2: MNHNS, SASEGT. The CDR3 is CASREIYQETRYF. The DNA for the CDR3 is TGTGCCAGCAGGGAGATCTACCAAGAGACCCGGTACTTC.

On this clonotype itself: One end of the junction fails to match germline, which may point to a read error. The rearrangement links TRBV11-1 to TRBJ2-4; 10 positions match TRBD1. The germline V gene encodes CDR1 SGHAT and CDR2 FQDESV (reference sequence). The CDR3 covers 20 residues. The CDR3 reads CASSSGTRDRGDLTKKIQYF. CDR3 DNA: TGTGCCAGCAGTTCAGGGACCCGGGACAGGGGAGATTTAACCAAAAAGATTCAGTACTTC.